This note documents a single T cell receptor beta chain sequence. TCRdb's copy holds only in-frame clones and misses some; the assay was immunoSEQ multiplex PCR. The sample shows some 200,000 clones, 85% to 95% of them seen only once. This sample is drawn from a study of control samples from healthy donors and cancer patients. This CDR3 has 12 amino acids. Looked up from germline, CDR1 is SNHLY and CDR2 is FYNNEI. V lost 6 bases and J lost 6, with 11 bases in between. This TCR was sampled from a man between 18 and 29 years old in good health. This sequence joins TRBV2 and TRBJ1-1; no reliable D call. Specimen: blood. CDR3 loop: CASRFTQSEAFF. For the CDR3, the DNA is TGTGCCAGCAGATTTACTCAATCTGAAGCTTTCTTT.